This TCR beta chain derives from a study of radiotherapy plus CTLA-4 blockade in lung cancer. Patients had chemo-refractory metastatic non-small-cell lung cancer and received focal radiation plus CTLA-4 blockade that used ipilimumab. The CDR3 contains 13 residues. The V end was cut by 1 base, the J end by 8 bases, with 9 bases between. Germline V gene sequence: CDR1 LGHNA, CDR2 YSLEER. Study-wide points: Tumor-origin TCR clones grew in blood after radiotherapy plus ipilimumab.

Method: immunoSEQ multiplex PCR; TCRdb's copy keeps in-frame clones and lacks some. Among around 45,000 clones, about 88% were seen once, and the ten largest hold 7.8%. This clone occurred once. Its antigen is not known. This specimen was peripheral blood, taken from a patient treated with radiotherapy plus ipilimumab. The J gene is TRBJ2-1, the V gene TRBV4-3; TRBD2 might be the D (6 bases). The receptor was derived from a human donor with non-small cell lung cancer whose response to radiotherapy plus ipilimumab could not be evaluated. For the CDR3, the DNA is TGCGCCAGCAGCCAAGCGGGGGATTATGAGCAGTTCTTC. Protein product: CASSQAGDYEQFF.